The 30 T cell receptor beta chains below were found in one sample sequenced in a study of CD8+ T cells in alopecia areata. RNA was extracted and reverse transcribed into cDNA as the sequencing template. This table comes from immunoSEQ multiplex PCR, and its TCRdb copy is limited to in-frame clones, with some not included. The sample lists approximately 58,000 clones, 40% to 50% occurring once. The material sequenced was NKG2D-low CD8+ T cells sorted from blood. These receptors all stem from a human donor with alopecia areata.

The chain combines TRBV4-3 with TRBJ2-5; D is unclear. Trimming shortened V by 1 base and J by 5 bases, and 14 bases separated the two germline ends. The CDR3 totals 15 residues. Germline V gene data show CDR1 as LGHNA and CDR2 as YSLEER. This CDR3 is CASSQGSDLWETQYF. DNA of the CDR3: TGCGCCAGCAGCCAAGGATCGGACCTCTGGGAGACCCAGTACTTC.

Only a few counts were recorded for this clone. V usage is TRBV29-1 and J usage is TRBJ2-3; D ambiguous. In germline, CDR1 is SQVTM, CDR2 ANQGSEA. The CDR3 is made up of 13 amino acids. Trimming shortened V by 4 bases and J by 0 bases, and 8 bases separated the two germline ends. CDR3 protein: CSVVGLSTDTQYF. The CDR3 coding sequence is TGCAGCGTTGTGGGCTTGAGCACAGATACGCAGTATTTT.

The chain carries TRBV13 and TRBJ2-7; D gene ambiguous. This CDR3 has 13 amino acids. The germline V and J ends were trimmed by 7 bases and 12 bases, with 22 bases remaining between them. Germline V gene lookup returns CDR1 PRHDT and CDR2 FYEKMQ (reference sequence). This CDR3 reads CASTSGRSPPRYF. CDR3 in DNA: TGTGCCAGCACTTCTGGTCGCTCCCCGCCCAGGTACTTC.

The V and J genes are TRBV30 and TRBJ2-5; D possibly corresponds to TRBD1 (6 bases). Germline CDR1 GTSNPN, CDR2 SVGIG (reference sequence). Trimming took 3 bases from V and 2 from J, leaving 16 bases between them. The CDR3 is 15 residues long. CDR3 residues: CAWRDTFDRQETQYF. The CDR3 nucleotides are TGTGCCTGGAGGGATACTTTCGACAGGCAAGAGACCCAGTACTTC.

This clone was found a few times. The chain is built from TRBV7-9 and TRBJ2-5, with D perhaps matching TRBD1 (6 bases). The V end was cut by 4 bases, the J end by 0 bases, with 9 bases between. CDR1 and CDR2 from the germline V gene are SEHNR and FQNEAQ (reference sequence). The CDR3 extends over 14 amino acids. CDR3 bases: TGTGCCAGCAGCTCCAGGGGATACCAAGAGACCCAGTACTTC. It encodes CASSSRGYQETQYF.

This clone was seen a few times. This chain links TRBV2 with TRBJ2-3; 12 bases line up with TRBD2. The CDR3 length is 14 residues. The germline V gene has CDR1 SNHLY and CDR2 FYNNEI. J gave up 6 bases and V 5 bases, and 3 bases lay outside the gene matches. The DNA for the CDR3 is TGTGCCAGCAGTCCGGGGACTAGCGGGGATACGCAGTATTTT. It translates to CASSPGTSGDTQYF.

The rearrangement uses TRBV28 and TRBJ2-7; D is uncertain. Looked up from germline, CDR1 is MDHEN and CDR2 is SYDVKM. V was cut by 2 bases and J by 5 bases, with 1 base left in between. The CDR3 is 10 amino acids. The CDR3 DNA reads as TGTGCCAGCAGTTTAAACGAGCAGTACTTC. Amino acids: CASSLNEQYF.

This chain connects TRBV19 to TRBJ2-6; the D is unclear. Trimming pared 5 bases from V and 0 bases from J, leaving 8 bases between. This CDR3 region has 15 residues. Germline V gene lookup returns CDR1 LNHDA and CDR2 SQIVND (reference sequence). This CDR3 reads CASSVVVSGANVLTF. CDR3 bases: TGTGCCAGTAGTGTGGTCGTCTCTGGGGCCAACGTCCTGACTTTC.

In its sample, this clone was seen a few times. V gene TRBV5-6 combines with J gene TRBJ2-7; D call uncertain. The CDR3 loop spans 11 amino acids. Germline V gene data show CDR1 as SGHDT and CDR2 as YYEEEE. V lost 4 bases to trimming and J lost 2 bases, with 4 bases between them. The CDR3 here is CASSGAYEQYF. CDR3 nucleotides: TGTGCCAGCAGCGGCGCCTACGAGCAGTACTTC.

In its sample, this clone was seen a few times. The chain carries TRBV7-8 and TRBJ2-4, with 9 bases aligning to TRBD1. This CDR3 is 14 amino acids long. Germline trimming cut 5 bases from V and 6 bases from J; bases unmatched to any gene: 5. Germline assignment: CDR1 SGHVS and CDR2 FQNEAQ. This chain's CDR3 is CASSPGTGLNIQYF. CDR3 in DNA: TGTGCCAGCAGCCCCGGGACAGGGCTAAACATTCAGTACTTC.

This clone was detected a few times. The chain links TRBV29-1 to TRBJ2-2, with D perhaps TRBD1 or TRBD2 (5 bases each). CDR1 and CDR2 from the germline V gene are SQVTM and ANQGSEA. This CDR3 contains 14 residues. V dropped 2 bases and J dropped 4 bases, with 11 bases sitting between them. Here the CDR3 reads CSVESGTGTGELFF. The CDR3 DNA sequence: TGCAGCGTTGAATCGGGGACCGGCACCGGGGAGCTGTTTTTT.

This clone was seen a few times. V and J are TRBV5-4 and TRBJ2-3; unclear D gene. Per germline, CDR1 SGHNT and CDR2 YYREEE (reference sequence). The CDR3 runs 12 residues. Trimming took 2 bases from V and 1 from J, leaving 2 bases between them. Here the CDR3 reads CASSFGTDTQYF. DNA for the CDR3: TGTGCCAGCAGCTTTGGCACAGATACGCAGTATTTT.

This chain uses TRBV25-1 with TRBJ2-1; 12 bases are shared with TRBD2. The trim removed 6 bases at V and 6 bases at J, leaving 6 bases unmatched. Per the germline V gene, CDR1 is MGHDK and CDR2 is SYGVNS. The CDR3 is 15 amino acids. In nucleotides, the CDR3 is TGTGCCAGCAGCTGGACTAGCGGGATAGCCAATGAGCAGTTCTTC. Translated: CASSWTSGIANEQFF.

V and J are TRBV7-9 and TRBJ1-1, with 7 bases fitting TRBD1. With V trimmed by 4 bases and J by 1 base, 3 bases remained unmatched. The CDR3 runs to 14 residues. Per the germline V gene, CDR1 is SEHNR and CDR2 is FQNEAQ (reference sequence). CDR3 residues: CASSSGQTNTEAFF. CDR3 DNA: TGTGCCAGCAGCTCGGGACAGACGAACACTGAAGCTTTCTTT.

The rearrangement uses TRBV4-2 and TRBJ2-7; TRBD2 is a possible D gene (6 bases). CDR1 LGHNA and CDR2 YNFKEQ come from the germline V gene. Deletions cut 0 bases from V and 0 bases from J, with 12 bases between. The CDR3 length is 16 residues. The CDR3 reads CASSQEEGLSSYEQYF. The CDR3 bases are TGTGCCAGCAGCCAAGAGGAGGGGCTAAGCTCCTACGAGCAGTACTTC.

CDR3 nucleotide sequence: TGTGCCAGCAGCCCTCAACAGGGGTTGGGTGAAAAACTGTTTTTT. Translating it yields CASSPQQGLGEKLFF. This chain links TRBV7-8 with TRBJ1-4, with 7 bases aligning to TRBD1. After removal of 5 bases from V and 7 bases from J, the junction contained 10 bases not matched to a gene. This CDR3 spans 15 amino acids. CDR1 is SGHVS, CDR2 FQNEAQ, per germline.

CDR3 in amino acids: CASKTGTVGQGYTF. The CDR3 DNA follows: TGTGCCAGCAAAACGGGGACAGTAGGCCAAGGCTACACCTTC. V is TRBV2 and J is TRBJ1-2; 7 positions agree with TRBD1. Germline CDR1 is SNHLY and CDR2 is FYNNEI. V lost 7 bases and J lost 8; bases outside the gene matches: 13. This CDR3 has 14 residues.

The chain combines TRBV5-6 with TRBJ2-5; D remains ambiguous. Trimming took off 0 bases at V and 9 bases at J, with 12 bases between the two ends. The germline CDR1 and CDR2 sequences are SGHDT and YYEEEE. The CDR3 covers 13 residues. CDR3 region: CASSLGLAPAQYF. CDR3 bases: TGTGCCAGCAGCTTGGGTCTGGCACCGGCCCAGTACTTC.

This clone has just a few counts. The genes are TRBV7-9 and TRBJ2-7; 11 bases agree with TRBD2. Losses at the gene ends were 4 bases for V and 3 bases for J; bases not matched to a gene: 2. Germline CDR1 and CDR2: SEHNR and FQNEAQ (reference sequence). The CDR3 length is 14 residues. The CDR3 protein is CASSYGTSGYEQYF. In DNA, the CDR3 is TGTGCCAGCAGCTACGGGACTAGCGGCTACGAGCAGTACTTC.

The CDR3: CASSLGPNTGELFF. The CDR3 bases are TGTGCCAGCAGTTTAGGGCCGAACACCGGGGAGCTGTTTTTT. The chain uses TRBV27 and TRBJ2-2; the D is unclear. CDR1 and CDR2 (germline): MNHEY, SMNVEV (reference sequence). V lost 2 bases to trimming and J lost 0 bases, with 4 bases between them. The CDR3 contains 14 residues.

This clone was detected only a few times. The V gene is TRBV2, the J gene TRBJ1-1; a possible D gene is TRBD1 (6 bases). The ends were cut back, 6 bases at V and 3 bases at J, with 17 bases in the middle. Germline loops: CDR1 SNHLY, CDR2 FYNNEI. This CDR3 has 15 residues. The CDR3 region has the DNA TGTGCCAGCAGACAAGGGGGTTTTGCCCACACTGAAGCTTTCTTT. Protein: CASRQGGFAHTEAFF.

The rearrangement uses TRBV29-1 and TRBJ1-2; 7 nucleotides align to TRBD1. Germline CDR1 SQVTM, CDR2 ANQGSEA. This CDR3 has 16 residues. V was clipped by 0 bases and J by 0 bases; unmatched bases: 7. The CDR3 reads CSVEDLGTVANYGYTF. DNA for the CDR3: TGCAGCGTTGAAGATCTCGGGACAGTAGCTAACTATGGCTACACCTTC.

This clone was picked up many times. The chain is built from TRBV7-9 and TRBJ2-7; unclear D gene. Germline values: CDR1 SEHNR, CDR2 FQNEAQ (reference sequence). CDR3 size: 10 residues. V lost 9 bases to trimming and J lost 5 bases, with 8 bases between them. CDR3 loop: CASSRDEQYF. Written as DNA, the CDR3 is TGTGCCAGTAGCCGGGACGAGCAGTACTTC.

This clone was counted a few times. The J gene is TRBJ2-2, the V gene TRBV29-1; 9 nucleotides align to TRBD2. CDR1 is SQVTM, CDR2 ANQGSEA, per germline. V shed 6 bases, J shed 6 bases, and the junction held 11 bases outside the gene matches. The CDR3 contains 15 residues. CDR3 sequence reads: CSVPDEAGGPGELFF. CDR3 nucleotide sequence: TGCAGCGTACCAGATGAAGCGGGAGGCCCCGGGGAGCTGTTTTTT.

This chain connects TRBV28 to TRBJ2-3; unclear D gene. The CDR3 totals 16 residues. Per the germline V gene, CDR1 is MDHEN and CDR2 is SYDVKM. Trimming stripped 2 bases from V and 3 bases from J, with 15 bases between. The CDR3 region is CASSLPLMAETDTQYF. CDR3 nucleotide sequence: TGTGCCAGCAGTTTACCCCTGATGGCGGAAACAGATACGCAGTATTTT.

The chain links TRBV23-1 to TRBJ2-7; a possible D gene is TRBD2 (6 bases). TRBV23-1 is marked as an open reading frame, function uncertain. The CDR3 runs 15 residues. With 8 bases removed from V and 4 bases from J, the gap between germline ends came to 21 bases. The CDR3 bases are TGCGCCAGCGCCACGAATATCGAGGGGAGGTACGAGCAGTACTTC. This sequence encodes CASATNIEGRYEQYF.

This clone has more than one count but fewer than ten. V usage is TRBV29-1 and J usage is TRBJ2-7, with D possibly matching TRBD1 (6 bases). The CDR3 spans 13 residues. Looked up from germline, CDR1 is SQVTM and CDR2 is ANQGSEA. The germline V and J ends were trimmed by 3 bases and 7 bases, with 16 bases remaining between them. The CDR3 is CSVETGRSGEQYF. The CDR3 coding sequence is TGCAGCGTTGAGACAGGTAGATCCGGGGAGCAGTACTTC.

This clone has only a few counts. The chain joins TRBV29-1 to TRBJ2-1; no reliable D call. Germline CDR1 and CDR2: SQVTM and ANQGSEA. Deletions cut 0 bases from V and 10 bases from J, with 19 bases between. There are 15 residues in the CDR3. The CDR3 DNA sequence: TGCAGCGTTGAAGATGGGTCCGGGCCCCGCGCGGAGCAGTTCTTC. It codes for CSVEDGSGPRAEQFF.

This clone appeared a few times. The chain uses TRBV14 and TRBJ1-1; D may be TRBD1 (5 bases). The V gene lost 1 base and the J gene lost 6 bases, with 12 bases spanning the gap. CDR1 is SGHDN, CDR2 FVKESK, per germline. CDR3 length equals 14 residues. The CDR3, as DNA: TGTGCCAGCAGCCAAGGGGGGTGGGGCGCTGAAGCTTTCTTT. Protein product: CASSQGGWGAEAFF.

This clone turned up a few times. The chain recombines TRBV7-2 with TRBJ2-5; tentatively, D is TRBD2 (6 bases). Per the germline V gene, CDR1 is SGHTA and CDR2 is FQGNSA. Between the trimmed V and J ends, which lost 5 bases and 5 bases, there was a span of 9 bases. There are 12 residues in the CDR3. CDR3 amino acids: CASSPEGETQYF. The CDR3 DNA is TGTGCCAGCAGCCCGGAGGGGGAGACCCAGTACTTC.